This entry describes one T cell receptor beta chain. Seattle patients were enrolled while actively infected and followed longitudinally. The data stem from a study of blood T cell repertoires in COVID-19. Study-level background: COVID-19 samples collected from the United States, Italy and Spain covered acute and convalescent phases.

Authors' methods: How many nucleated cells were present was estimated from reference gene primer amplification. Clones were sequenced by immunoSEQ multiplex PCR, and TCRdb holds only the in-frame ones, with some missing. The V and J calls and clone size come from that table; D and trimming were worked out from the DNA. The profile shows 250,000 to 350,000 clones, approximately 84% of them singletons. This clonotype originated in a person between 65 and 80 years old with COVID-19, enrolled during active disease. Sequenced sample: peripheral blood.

The CDR3 DNA follows: TGCGCCAGCAGCCGAGACAGGGGATTAGGAGATACGCAGTATTTT. The encoded protein is CASSRDRGLGDTQYF. The gene calls are TRBV4-3 and TRBJ2-3; 8 positions agree with TRBD1. V shed 4 bases, J shed 5 bases, and the junction held 8 bases outside the gene matches. The CDR3 runs to 15 residues. Germline CDR1 LGHNA, CDR2 YSLEER.